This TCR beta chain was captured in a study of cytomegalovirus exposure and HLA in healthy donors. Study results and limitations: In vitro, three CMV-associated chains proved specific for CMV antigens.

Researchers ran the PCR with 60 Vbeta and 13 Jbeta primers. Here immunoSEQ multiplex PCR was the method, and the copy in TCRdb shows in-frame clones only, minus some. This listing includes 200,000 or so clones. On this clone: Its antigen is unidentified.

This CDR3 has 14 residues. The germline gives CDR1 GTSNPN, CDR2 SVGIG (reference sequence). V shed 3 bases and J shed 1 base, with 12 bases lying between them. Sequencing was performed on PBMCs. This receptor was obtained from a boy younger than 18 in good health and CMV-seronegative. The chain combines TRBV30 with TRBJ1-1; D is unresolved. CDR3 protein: CAWRGAAGNTEAFF. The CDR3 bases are TGTGCCTGGAGGGGAGCAGCGGGGAACACTGAAGCTTTCTTT.